The T cell receptor (beta chain) under discussion was sequenced for a study of shared clonotypes between healthy human individuals. For every subset, genomic DNA was evenly distributed across several immunoSEQ plates. Sorted-subset replicate PCR reactions were performed with about 200 ng DNA, corresponding to 30,000 or so T cell genomes. Data came from immunoSEQ multiplex PCR; TCRdb stores just in-frame clones and leaves some out. The table has 950,000 to 1,300,000 clones, 60% to 80% seen once. Germline-derived CDR1 and CDR2 are SEHNR and FQNEAQ (reference sequence). Trimming stripped 6 bases from V and 7 bases from J, with 18 bases between. This CDR3 region has 15 residues. A remark on this clone: As yet, its antigen is unknown.

Broader study findings: Tissue TCR repertoires likely differ from these blood-only repertoires.

The chain employs TRBV7-9 and TRBJ1-4, with a tentative D call TRBD1 (6 bases). Sequencing was carried out using memory CD4+ T cells sorted from blood. The subset here: CD45RA-negative fraction. This clonotype was sampled from a man between 18 and 29 years old in good health. In DNA, the CDR3 is TGTGCCAGCAGTGGTAATGGGGGGGCCGTTGAAAAACTGTTTTTT. This codes for CASSGNGGAVEKLFF.